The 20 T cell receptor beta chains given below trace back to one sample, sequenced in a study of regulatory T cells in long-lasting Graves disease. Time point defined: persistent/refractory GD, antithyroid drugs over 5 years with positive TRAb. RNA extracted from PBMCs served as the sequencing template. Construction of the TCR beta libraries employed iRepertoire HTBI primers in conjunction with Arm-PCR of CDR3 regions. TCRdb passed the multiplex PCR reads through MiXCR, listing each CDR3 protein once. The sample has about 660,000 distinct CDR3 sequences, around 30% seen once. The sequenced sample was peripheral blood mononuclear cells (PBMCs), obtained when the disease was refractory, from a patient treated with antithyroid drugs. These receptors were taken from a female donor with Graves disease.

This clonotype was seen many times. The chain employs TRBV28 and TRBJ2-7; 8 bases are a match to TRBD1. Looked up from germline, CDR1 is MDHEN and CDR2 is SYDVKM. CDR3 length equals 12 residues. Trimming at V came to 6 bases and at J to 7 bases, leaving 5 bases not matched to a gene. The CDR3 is CASRDRVKEQYF. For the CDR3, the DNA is TGTGCCAGCAGGGACAGGGTGAAGGAGCAGTACTTC. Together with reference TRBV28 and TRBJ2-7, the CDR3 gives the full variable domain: DVKVTQSSRYLVKRTGEKVFLECVQDMDHENMFWYRQDPGLGLRLIYFSYDVKMKEKGDIPEGYSVSREKKERFSLILESASTNQTSMYLCASRDRVKEQYFGPGTRLTVT.

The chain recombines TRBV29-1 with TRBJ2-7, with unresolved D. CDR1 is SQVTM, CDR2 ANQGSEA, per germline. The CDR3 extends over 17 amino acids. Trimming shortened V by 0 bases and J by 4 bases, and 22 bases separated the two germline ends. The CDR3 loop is CSVEDPCVGIARYEQYF. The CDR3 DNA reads TGCAGCGTTGAAGATCCTTGTGTGGGAATAGCCAGGTACGAGCAGTACTTC.

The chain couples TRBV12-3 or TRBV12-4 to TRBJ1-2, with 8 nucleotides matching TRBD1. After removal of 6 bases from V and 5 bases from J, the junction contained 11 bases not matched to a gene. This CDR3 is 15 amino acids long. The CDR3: CASRNAGTGHYGYTF. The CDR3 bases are TGTGCCAGCAGAAACGCCGGGACAGGACATTATGGCTACACCTTC.

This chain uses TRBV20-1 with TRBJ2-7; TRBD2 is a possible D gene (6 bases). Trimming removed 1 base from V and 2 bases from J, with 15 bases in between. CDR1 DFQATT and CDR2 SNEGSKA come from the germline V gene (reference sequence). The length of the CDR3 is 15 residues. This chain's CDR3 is CSARGRELPTYEQYF. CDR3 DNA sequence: TGCAGTGCTAGAGGGCGGGAACTGCCGACCTACGAGCAGTACTTC.

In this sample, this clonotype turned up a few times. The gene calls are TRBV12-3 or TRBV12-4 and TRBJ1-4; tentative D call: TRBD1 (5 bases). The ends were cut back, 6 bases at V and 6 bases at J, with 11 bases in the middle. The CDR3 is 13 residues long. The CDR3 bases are TGTGCCAGCAGACACGACAGTGATGAAAAACTGTTTTTT. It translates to CASRHDSDEKLFF.

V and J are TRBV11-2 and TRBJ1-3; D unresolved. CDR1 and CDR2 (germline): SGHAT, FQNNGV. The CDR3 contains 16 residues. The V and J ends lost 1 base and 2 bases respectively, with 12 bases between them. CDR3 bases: TGTGCCAGCAGCTTAGGGGTGTCAGGACCTGGAAACACCATATATTTT. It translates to CASSLGVSGPGNTIYF.

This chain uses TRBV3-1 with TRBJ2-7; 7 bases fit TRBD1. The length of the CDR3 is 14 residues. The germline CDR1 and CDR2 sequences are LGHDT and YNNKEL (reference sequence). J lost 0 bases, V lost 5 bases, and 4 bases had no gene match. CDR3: CASSFDRVSYEQYF. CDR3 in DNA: TGTGCCAGCAGCTTCGACAGGGTCTCCTACGAGCAGTACTTC.

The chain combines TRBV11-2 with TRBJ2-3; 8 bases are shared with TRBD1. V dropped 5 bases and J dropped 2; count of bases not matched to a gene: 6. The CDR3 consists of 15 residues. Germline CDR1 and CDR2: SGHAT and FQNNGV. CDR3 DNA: TGTGCCAGCAGCAAAAACAGGGGGTACACAGATACGCAGTATTTT. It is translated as CASSKNRGYTDTQYF. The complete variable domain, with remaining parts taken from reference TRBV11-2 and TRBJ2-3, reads EAGVAQSPRYKIIEKRQSVAFWCNPISGHATLYWYQQILGQGPKLLIQFQNNGVVDDSQLPKDRFSAERLKGVDSTLKIQPAKLEDSAVYLCASSKNRGYTDTQYFGPGTRLTVL.

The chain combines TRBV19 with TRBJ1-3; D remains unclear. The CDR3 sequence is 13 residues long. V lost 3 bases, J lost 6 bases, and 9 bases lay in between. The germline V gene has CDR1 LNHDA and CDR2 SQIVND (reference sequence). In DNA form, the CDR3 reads TGTGCCAGTAGTATCGACCTCGAAAACACCATATATTTT. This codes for CASSIDLENTIYF. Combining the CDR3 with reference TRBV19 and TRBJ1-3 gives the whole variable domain DGGITQSPKYLFRKEGQNVTLSCEQNLNHDAMYWYRQDPGQGLRLIYYSQIVNDFQKGDIAEGYSVSREKKESFPLTVTSAQKNPTAFYLCASSIDLENTIYFGEGSWLTVV.

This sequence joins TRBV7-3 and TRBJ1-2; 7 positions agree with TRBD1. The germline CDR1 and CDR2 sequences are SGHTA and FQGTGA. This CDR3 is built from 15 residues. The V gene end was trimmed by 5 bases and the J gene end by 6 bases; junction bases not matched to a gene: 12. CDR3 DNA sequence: TGTGCCAGCAGCCCTACCAGGGACAGACGAGATGGCTACACCTTC. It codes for CASSPTRDRRDGYTF.

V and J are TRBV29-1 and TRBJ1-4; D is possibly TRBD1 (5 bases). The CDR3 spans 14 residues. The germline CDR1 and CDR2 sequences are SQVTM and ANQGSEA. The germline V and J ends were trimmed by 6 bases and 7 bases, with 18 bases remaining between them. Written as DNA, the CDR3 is TGCAGCGTCCCCTGGGGGGGTAGCGGTGAAAAACTGTTTTTT. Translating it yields CSVPWGGSGEKLFF. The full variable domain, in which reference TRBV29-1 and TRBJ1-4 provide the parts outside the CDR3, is SAVISQKPSRDICQRGTSLTIQCQVDSQVTMMFWYRQQPGQSLTLIATANQGSEATYESGFVIDKFPISRPNLTFSTLTVSNMSPEDSSIYLCSVPWGGSGEKLFFGSGTQLSVL.

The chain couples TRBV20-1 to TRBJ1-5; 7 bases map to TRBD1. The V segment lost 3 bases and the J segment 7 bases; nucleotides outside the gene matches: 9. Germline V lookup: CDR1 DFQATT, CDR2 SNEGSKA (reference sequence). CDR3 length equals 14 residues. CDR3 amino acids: CSASKTGVGQPQHF. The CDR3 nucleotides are TGCAGTGCTAGCAAAACAGGGGTGGGACAGCCCCAGCATTTT.

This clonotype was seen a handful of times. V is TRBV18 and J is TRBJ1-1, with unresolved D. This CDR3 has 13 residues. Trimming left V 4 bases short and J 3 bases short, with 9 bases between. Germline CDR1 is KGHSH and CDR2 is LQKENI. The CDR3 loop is CASSLSTDTEAFF. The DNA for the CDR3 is TGTGCCAGCTCACTTTCCACGGACACTGAAGCTTTCTTT.

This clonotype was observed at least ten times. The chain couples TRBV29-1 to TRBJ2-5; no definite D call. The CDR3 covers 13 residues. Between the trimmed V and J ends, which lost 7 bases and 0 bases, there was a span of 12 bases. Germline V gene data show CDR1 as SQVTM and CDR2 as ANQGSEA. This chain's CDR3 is CSAEEWNQETQYF. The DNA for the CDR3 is TGCAGCGCCGAGGAGTGGAACCAAGAGACCCAGTACTTC. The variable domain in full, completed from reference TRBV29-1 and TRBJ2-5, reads SAVISQKPSRDICQRGTSLTIQCQVDSQVTMMFWYRQQPGQSLTLIATANQGSEATYESGFVIDKFPISRPNLTFSTLTVSNMSPEDSSIYLCSAEEWNQETQYFGPGTRLLVL.

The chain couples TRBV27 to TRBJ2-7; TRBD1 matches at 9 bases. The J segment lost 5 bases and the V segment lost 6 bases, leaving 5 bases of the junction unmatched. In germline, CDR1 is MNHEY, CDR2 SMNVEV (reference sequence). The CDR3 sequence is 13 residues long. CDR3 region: CASSGTGRHEQYF. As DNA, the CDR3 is TGTGCCAGCAGCGGGACAGGGAGACACGAGCAGTACTTC.

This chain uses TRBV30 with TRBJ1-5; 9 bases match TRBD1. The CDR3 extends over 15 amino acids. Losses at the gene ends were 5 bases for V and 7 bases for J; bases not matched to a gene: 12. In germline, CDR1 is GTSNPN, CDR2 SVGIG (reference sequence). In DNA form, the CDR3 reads TGTGCCTGGGATCTGGACAGGGGTTTGGGACAGCCCCAGCATTTT. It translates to CAWDLDRGLGQPQHF.

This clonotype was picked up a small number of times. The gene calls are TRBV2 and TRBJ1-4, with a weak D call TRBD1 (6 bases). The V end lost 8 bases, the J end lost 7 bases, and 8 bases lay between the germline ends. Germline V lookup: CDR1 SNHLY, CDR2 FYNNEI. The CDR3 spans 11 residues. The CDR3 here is CASGTSEKLFF. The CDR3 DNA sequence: TGTGCCAGCGGGACATCTGAAAAACTGTTTTTT.

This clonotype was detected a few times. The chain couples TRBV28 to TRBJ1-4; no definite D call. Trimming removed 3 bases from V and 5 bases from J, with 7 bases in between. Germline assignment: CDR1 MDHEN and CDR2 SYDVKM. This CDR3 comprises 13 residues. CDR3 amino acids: CASSFVGNEKLFF. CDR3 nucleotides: TGTGCCAGCAGTTTCGTAGGGAATGAAAAACTGTTTTTT.

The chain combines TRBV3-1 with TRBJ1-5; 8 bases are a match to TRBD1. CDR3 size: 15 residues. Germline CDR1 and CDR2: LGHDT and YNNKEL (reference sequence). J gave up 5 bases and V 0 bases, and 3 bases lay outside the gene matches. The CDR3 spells CASSQDPTGDQPQHF. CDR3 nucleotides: TGTGCCAGCAGCCAAGACCCGACAGGGGATCAGCCCCAGCATTTT.

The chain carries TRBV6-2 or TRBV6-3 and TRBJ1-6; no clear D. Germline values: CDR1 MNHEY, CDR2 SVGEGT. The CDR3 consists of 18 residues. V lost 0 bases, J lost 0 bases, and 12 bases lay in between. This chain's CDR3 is CASSYSVMGSSYNSPLHF. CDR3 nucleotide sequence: TGTGCCAGCAGTTACTCGGTTATGGGGAGCTCCTATAATTCACCCCTCCACTTT.